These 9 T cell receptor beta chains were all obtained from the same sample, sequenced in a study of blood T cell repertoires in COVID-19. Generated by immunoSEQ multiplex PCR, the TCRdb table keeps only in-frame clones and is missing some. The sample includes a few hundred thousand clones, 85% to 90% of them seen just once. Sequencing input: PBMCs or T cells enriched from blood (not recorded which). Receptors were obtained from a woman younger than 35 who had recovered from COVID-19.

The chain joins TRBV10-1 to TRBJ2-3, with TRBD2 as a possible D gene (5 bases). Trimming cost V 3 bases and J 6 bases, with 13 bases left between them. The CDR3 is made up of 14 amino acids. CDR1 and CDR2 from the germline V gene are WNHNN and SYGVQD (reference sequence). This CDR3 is CASSEAGVSDTQYF. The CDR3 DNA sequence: TGCGCCAGCAGTGAAGCCGGGGTTTCGGATACGCAGTATTTT.

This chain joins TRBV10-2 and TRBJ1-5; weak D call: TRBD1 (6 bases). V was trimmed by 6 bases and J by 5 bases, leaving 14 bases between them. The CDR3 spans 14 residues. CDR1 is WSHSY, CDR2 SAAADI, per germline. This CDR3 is CASRAGVDDQPQHF. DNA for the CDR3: TGCGCCAGCAGGGCAGGGGTTGACGATCAGCCCCAGCATTTT.

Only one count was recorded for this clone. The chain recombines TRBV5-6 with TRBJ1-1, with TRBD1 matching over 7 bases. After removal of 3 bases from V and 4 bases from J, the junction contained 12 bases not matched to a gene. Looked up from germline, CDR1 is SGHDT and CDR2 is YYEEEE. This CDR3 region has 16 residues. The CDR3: CASSYESGGLGTEAFF. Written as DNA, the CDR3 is TGTGCCAGCAGCTATGAATCAGGGGGATTGGGCACTGAAGCTTTCTTT. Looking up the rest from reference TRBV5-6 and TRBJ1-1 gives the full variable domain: DAGVTQSPTHLIKTRGQQVTLRCSPKSGHDTVSWYQQALGQGPQFIFQYYEEEERQRGNFPDRFSGHQFPNYSSELNVNALLLGDSALYLCASSYESGGLGTEAFFGQGTRLTVV.

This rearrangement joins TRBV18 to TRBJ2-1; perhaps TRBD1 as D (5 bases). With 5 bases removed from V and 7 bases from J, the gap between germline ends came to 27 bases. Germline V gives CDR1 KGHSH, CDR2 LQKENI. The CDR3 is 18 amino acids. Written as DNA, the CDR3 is TGTGCCAGCTCATCCGCACCGCCTTACGAGCCTGGGGCAAATGAGCAGTTCTTC. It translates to CASSSAPPYEPGANEQFF.

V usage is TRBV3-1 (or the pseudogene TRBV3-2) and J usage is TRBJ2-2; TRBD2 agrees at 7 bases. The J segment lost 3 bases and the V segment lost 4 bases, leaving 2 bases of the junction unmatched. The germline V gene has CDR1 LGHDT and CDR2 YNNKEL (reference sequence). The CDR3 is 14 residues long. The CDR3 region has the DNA TGTGCCAGCAGCCGACTAGCTTACACCGGGGAGCTGTTTTTT. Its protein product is CASSRLAYTGELFF.

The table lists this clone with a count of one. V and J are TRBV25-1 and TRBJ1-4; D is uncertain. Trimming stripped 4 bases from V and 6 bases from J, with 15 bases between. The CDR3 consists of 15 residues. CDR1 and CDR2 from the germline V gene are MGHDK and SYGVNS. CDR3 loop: CASSAPGRVYEKLFF. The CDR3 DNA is TGTGCCAGCAGTGCCCCGGGGAGGGTTTATGAAAAACTGTTTTTT.

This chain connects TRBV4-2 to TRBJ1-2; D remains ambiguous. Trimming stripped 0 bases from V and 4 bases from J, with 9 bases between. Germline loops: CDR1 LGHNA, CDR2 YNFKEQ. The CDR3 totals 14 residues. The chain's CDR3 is CASSQDRGPYGYTF. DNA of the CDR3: TGTGCCAGCAGCCAAGATCGGGGTCCCTATGGCTACACCTTC.

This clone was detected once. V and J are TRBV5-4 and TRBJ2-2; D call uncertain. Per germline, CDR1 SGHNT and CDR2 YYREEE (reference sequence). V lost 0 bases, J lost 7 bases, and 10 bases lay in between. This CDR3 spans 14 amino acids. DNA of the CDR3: TGTGCCAGCAGCTTGGATAAGCGTAGCGGGGAGCTGTTTTTT. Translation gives CASSLDKRSGELFF.

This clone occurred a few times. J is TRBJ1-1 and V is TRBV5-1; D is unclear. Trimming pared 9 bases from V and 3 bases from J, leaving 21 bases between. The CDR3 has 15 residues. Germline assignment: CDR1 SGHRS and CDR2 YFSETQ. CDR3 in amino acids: CATRAGLQRDTEAFF. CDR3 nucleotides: TGCGCCACCCGAGCCGGTCTTCAGAGGGACACTGAAGCTTTCTTT.